Shown below are 3 T cell receptor beta chains from a single sample sequenced in a study of blood T cells in healthy people across ages. Sample-barcoded 5' priming and a J-beta primer mix drove a second PCR of roughly 6 to 12 cycles. Each CDR3 protein gets one entry after TCRdb re-called the 5' RACE reads with MiXCR. The table includes roughly 860,000 distinct CDR3 sequences, around 68% detected once. Material for sequencing was blood. These receptor sequences come from a man aged 25-45 years in good health.

This clonotype appeared many times. V usage is TRBV5-6 and J usage is TRBJ2-3; TRBD1 matches 8 bases. V trimming: 4 bases; J trimming: 2 bases; junction bases outside the gene matches: 3. The germline CDR1 and CDR2 sequences are SGHDT and YYEEEE. The CDR3 is 14 residues long. CDR3 sequence reads: CASSRQGSTDTQYF. The CDR3 nucleotides read TGTGCCAGCAGCCGACAGGGGTCCACAGATACGCAGTATTTT.

This clonotype was seen a few times. The chain combines TRBV7-9 with TRBJ2-1; the match to TRBD1 covers 7 bases. V gave up 2 bases and J gave up 4 bases; unmatched junction bases: 5. This CDR3 comprises 15 residues. The V gene's germline CDR1 is SEHNR and CDR2 FQNEAQ (reference sequence). This chain's CDR3 is CASSLPGTEYNEQFF. CDR3 in DNA: TGTGCCAGCAGCTTACCCGGGACAGAATACAATGAGCAGTTCTTC.

The chain employs TRBV7-9 and TRBJ2-1, with 11 bases aligning to TRBD2. CDR3 length: 16 amino acids. The germline V gene has CDR1 SEHNR and CDR2 FQNEAQ (reference sequence). V shed 5 bases, J shed 4 bases, and the junction held 7 bases outside the gene matches. Here the CDR3 DNA reads TGTGCCAGCAGCCCCAAGACTAGCGGGGTATACAATGAGCAGTTCTTC. It codes for CASSPKTSGVYNEQFF. The full variable domain, rest sourced from reference TRBV7-9 and TRBJ2-1, is DTGVSQNPRHKITKRGQNVTFRCDPISEHNRLYWYRQTLGQGPEFLTYFQNEAQLEKSRLLSDRFSAERPKGSFSTLEIQRTEQGDSAMYLCASSPKTSGVYNEQFFGPGTRLTVL.